This entry lists 25 T cell receptor beta chains sequenced from one sample in a study of cytomegalovirus exposure and HLA in healthy donors. The PCR employed 60 Vbeta primers together with 13 Jbeta primers. Measured with immunoSEQ multiplex PCR; TCRdb has only the in-frame clones, and not every one. The sample shows about 160,000 clones, roughly 81% of them seen only once. The sequencing input was PBMCs. The origin of the receptors is a man between 18 and 29 years old in good health and CMV-seropositive.

The chain uses TRBV11-2 and TRBJ2-7; possibly TRBD2 for D (7 bases). This CDR3 is built from 13 residues. CDR1 SGHAT and CDR2 FQNNGV come from the germline V gene. V lost 4 bases, J lost 7 bases, and 14 bases lay in between. CDR3: CASSSGGAGEQYF. The DNA for the CDR3 is TGTGCCAGCAGCTCTGGGGGGGCGGGGGAGCAGTACTTC.

The chain joins TRBV29-1 to TRBJ1-2; 9 nucleotides align to TRBD1. The CDR3 is made up of 13 amino acids. V trimming: 7 bases; J trimming: 8 bases; junction bases outside the gene matches: 11. Germline values: CDR1 SQVTM, CDR2 ANQGSEA. CDR3 protein: CSARTGVREGYTF. As DNA, the CDR3 is TGCAGCGCGCGGACAGGGGTGAGGGAGGGCTACACCTTC.

V usage is TRBV6-5 and J usage is TRBJ1-3, with D uncertain. V was pared by 6 bases and J by 0 bases, with 12 bases between. This CDR3 region has 15 residues. Germline CDR1 and CDR2: MNHEY and SVGAGI. The CDR3 DNA reads TGTGCCAGCAGCGTACAGACGAGCTCTGGAAACACCATATATTTT. Amino acids: CASSVQTSSGNTIYF.

V is TRBV6-6 and J is TRBJ1-3; D might be TRBD1 (6 bases). The germline V and J ends were trimmed by 6 bases and 5 bases, with 20 bases remaining between them. The CDR3 extends over 16 amino acids. Germline assignment: CDR1 MNHNY and CDR2 SVGAGI (reference sequence). CDR3 region: CASSPKGQQFRNTIYF. The DNA for the CDR3 is TGTGCCAGCAGCCCTAAAGGACAGCAATTTAGAAACACCATATATTTT.

The chain links TRBV19 to TRBJ2-3; 8 bases are a match to TRBD1. Germline trimming cut 6 bases from V and 3 bases from J; bases unmatched to any gene: 11. Germline V lookup: CDR1 LNHDA, CDR2 SQIVND (reference sequence). This CDR3 spans 16 amino acids. The CDR3 bases are TGTGCCAGTAGCGACGACAGGGGTCAAAGAACAGATACGCAGTATTTT. It yields the protein CASSDDRGQRTDTQYF.

The gene calls are TRBV27 and TRBJ2-7; D possibly corresponds to TRBD1 (6 bases). The CDR3 has 12 residues. Germline V gives CDR1 MNHEY, CDR2 SMNVEV (reference sequence). Trimming shortened V by 6 bases and J by 4 bases, and 10 bases separated the two germline ends. The CDR3 nucleotides are TGTGCCAGCAGGACAGGACCTTACGAGCAGTACTTC. Its translation: CASRTGPYEQYF.

The sample holds one count of this clone. The rearrangement links TRBV7-9 to TRBJ2-3, with 9 bases lining up with TRBD2. The CDR3 is made up of 18 amino acids. Germline CDR1 reads SEHNR; CDR2 reads FQNEAQ (reference sequence). V was clipped by 5 bases and J by 0 bases; unmatched bases: 12. The CDR3 nucleotides read TGTGCCAGCAGCCCACCTGTTAGCGGGGGTCTTAGCACAGATACGCAGTATTTT. It specifies CASSPPVSGGLSTDTQYF.

This clone was seen a single time. This sequence joins TRBV7-3 and TRBJ2-5; 8 bases fit TRBD2. Germline V gene sequence: CDR1 SGHTA, CDR2 FQGTGA. The V segment lost 1 base and the J segment 4 bases; nucleotides outside the gene matches: 14. The CDR3 is 18 amino acids. CDR3 sequence (DNA): TGTGCCAGCAGCTTAAAGTGGGGCGGGGGGTGGCCCCGAGAGACCCAGTACTTC. Its protein product is CASSLKWGGGWPRETQYF.

The J gene is TRBJ1-1, the V gene TRBV19, with D perhaps matching TRBD1 (6 bases). Germline V gene lookup returns CDR1 LNHDA and CDR2 SQIVND (reference sequence). The CDR3 spans 15 residues. With 3 bases removed from V and 0 bases from J, the gap between germline ends came to 11 bases. The CDR3 coding sequence is TGTGCCAGTAGTATCACAGGGCCCCTGAACACTGAAGCTTTCTTT. Protein sequence: CASSITGPLNTEAFF.

V gene TRBV9 combines with J gene TRBJ2-3, with TRBD2 matching 16 bases. Germline values: CDR1 SGDLS, CDR2 YYNGEE. V gave up 3 bases and J gave up 8 bases; unmatched junction bases: 6. The CDR3 sequence is 16 residues long. The CDR3 sequence is CASSATGLAGGGTQYF. DNA for the CDR3: TGTGCCAGCAGCGCGACGGGACTAGCGGGGGGGGGTACGCAGTATTTT.

V gene TRBV5-8 combines with J gene TRBJ1-1, with D possibly being TRBD1 (5 bases). In germline, CDR1 is SGHTS, CDR2 YDEGEE. The CDR3 runs 14 residues. V was shortened by 5 bases and J by 1 base, with 12 bases between the two germline ends. CDR3 amino acids: CASSRRQSNTEAFF. The CDR3 nucleotides read TGTGCCAGCAGTCGCCGACAGTCGAACACTGAAGCTTTCTTT.

To note about this clone: The identical CDR3 is also encoded by other nucleotide sequences in the sample. The chain combines TRBV2 with TRBJ1-2; 7 bases match TRBD1. The length of the CDR3 is 14 residues. Germline CDR1 and CDR2: SNHLY and FYNNEI. With V trimmed by 4 bases and J by 5 bases, 7 bases remained unmatched. DNA of the CDR3: TGTGCCAGCAGTGGACGGGACAGCGATTATGGCTACACCTTC. Translated: CASSGRDSDYGYTF.

This chain joins TRBV18 and TRBJ2-5, with D perhaps matching TRBD1 (5 bases). The germline V gene has CDR1 KGHSH and CDR2 LQKENI. The CDR3 loop spans 15 amino acids. V lost 6 bases to trimming and J lost 3 bases, with 17 bases between them. CDR3 region: CASSPRGGEEETQYF. The CDR3 DNA reads as TGTGCCAGCTCCCCTAGGGGCGGCGAAGAAGAGACCCAGTACTTC.

This clone was seen only once. The chain links TRBV7-9 to TRBJ2-7; 8 bases map to TRBD2. Germline-derived CDR1 and CDR2 are SEHNR and FQNEAQ (reference sequence). The CDR3 runs to 14 residues. Trimming cost V 7 bases and J 4 bases; bases outside gene matches: 9. CDR3 loop: CASNPGGGRYEQYF. The CDR3 nucleotides read TGTGCCAGCAACCCGGGGGGGGGTAGATACGAGCAGTACTTC.

The V call is TRBV7-9, the J call TRBJ1-1; a possible D gene is TRBD1 (5 bases). From germline, CDR1 is SEHNR and CDR2 FQNEAQ (reference sequence). The CDR3 runs 14 residues. V was clipped by 3 bases and J by 5 bases, with 13 bases between them. The CDR3 sequence is CASSFQLGETEAFF. The DNA of the CDR3 is TGTGCCAGCAGCTTCCAGCTAGGGGAAACTGAAGCTTTCTTT.

The genes are TRBV19 and TRBJ2-3; D possibly corresponds to TRBD2 (5 bases). Trimming pared 7 bases from V and 0 bases from J, leaving 11 bases between. From germline, CDR1 is LNHDA and CDR2 SQIVND (reference sequence). The CDR3 extends over 14 amino acids. This CDR3 is CASKAGLSTDTQYF. As DNA, the CDR3 is TGTGCCAGTAAGGCGGGCCTAAGCACAGATACGCAGTATTTT.

The V call is TRBV19, the J call TRBJ1-1; D unclear. The CDR3 has 13 residues. Trimming cost V 2 bases and J 2 bases, with 6 bases left between them. Per the germline V gene, CDR1 is LNHDA and CDR2 is SQIVND (reference sequence). The CDR3 DNA reads TGTGCCAGTAGTATAACGAGAAACACTGAAGCTTTCTTT. It translates to CASSITRNTEAFF. The whole variable domain, filled in from reference TRBV19 and TRBJ1-1, reads DGGITQSPKYLFRKEGQNVTLSCEQNLNHDAMYWYRQDPGQGLRLIYYSQIVNDFQKGDIAEGYSVSREKKESFPLTVTSAQKNPTAFYLCASSITRNTEAFFGQGTRLTVV.

The chain combines TRBV15 with TRBJ1-1, with D perhaps matching TRBD1 (6 bases). The ends were cut back, 0 bases at V and 0 bases at J, with 11 bases in the middle. The germline gives CDR1 LNHNV, CDR2 YYDKDF (reference sequence). The CDR3 runs to 16 residues. CDR3 in amino acids: CATSREQGAMNTEAFF. The CDR3 bases are TGTGCCACCAGCAGAGAACAGGGAGCCATGAACACTGAAGCTTTCTTT.

This chain connects TRBV5-5 to TRBJ2-7; 9 positions match TRBD1. CDR3 length: 18 residues. The trim removed 4 bases at V and 2 bases at J, leaving 16 bases unmatched. Germline assignment: CDR1 SGHKS and CDR2 YYEKEE (reference sequence). CDR3 in amino acids: CASSLTLNRDRVTYEQYF. In DNA form, the CDR3 reads TGTGCCAGCAGCCTAACCCTCAACCGGGACAGGGTGACCTACGAGCAGTACTTC.

This clone was recorded a few times. The genes are TRBV19 and TRBJ2-3; 7 positions agree with TRBD1. CDR3 length: 14 amino acids. The V gene end was trimmed by 10 bases and the J gene end by 0 bases; junction bases not matched to a gene: 7. Germline CDR1 LNHDA, CDR2 SQIVND (reference sequence). In DNA form, the CDR3 reads TGTGCCACTTCTTGGACAGGAAGCACAGATACGCAGTATTTT. Translation gives CATSWTGSTDTQYF.

CDR3 sequence reads: CASSLVNPGRKQYF. The CDR3 DNA is TGTGCCAGCAGCTTAGTAAATCCGGGAAGGAAGCAGTACTTC. This chain connects TRBV11-1 to TRBJ2-7; weak D call: TRBD2 (5 bases). Trimming removed 1 base at V and 8 bases at J, with 15 bases between. From germline, CDR1 is SGHAT and CDR2 FQDESV (reference sequence). The CDR3 totals 14 residues. The whole variable domain, filled in from reference TRBV11-1 and TRBJ2-7, reads EAEVAQSPRYKITEKSQAVAFWCDPISGHATLYWYRQILGQGPELLVQFQDESVVDDSQLPKDRFSAERLKGVDSTLKIQPAELGDSAMYLCASSLVNPGRKQYFGPGTRLTVT.

The J gene is TRBJ2-7, the V gene TRBV4-1; TRBD2 aligns across 9 bases. Losses at the gene ends were 0 bases for V and 1 base for J; bases not matched to a gene: 4. Per germline, CDR1 MGHRA and CDR2 YSYEKL. The CDR3 is 16 amino acids. The CDR3 DNA follows: TGCGCCAGCAGCCAAGAACTAGCGGGCAGATCCTACGAGCAGTACTTC. Translating gives CASSQELAGRSYEQYF.

This clone was recorded once. The chain joins TRBV9 to TRBJ2-3; 8 nucleotides agree with TRBD1. Trimming cost V 2 bases and J 3 bases; bases outside gene matches: 11. Germline values: CDR1 SGDLS, CDR2 YYNGEE. The CDR3 consists of 17 residues. The CDR3 loop is CASSVYPRGPWTDTQYF. CDR3 coding DNA: TGTGCCAGCAGCGTCTACCCCAGGGGGCCATGGACAGATACGCAGTATTTT. Using reference TRBV9 and TRBJ2-3 for the parts outside the CDR3, the full variable domain is DSGVTQTPKHLITATGQRVTLRCSPRSGDLSVYWYQQSLDQGLQFLIQYYNGEERAKGNILERFSAQQFPDLHSELNLSSLELGDSALYFCASSVYPRGPWTDTQYFGPGTRLTVL.

This clone was picked up one time. The chain links TRBV2 to TRBJ1-1; the D gene is possibly TRBD1 (6 bases). V shed 8 bases and J shed 2 bases, with 12 bases lying between them. Germline CDR1 is SNHLY and CDR2 is FYNNEI. The CDR3 is 13 residues long. Here the CDR3 reads CASHRAVNTEAFF. The CDR3 DNA is TGTGCCAGCCACAGGGCCGTAAACACTGAAGCTTTCTTT. Filled out from reference TRBV2 and TRBJ1-1, the complete variable domain reads EPEVTQTPSHQVTQMGQEVILRCVPISNHLYFYWYRQILGQKVEFLVSFYNNEISEKSEIFDDQFSVERPDGSNFTLKIRSTKLEDSAMYFCASHRAVNTEAFFGQGTRLTVV.

The chain employs TRBV7-3 and TRBJ2-1, with D maybe TRBD1 (5 bases). This CDR3 contains 12 residues. Between the trimmed V and J ends, which lost 4 bases and 5 bases, there was a span of 6 bases. Germline values: CDR1 SGHTA, CDR2 FQGTGA. The CDR3 loop is CASSYRNNEQFF. The CDR3 nucleotides read TGTGCCAGCAGCTACAGGAACAATGAGCAGTTCTTC.